The 27 T cell receptor beta chains below were found in one sample sequenced in a study of blood T cells in healthy people across ages (dated by TCRdb to the mid-2010s). The method behind the library was 5' RACE. Sequencing instrument: Illumina HiSeq 2500. A second about 7 to 11 cycle PCR used a sample-barcoded 5' primer and a J-beta primer mix. Using fastp trimming at Q25 and MiXCR clonotype assembly, TCRdb reanalyzed the public sequencing data and kept in-frame beta chains. Here each entry gathers all rows of one CDR3 protein and keeps the most common genes and DNA. The table for this sample lists about 1.8 million distinct CDR3 sequences; about 50% of them were counted only once. The ten largest account for less than 2.5% of the sample. Sequenced: blood. These receptors came from a woman aged 40 to 55 in good health.

This sequence joins TRBV5-1 and TRBJ2-5; TRBD2 is a possible D gene (6 bases). The V gene lost 0 bases and the J gene lost 13 bases, with 13 bases spanning the gap. Germline V gene sequence: CDR1 SGHRS, CDR2 YFSETQ. The CDR3 has 12 residues. CDR3 in amino acids: CASSLGSGTGYF. The DNA of the CDR3 is TGCGCCAGCAGCTTGGGTAGTGGGACTGGGTACTTC.

This clonotype has more than one count but fewer than ten. The chain employs TRBV4-3 and TRBJ2-5, with D perhaps TRBD2 (5 bases). With 4 bases removed from V and 1 base from J, the gap between germline ends came to 13 bases. There are 15 residues in the CDR3. In germline, CDR1 is LGHNA, CDR2 YSLEER. The CDR3 DNA reads as TGCGCCAGCAGCCGTGGGAGCGGTTCCCAAGAGACCCAGTACTTC. Encoded protein: CASSRGSGSQETQYF.

The chain uses TRBV5-6 and TRBJ1-2; 9 positions agree with TRBD1. Germline trimming cut 6 bases from V and 6 bases from J; bases unmatched to any gene: 9. Per the germline V gene, CDR1 is SGHDT and CDR2 is YYEEEE. The CDR3 is 14 amino acids. CDR3 amino acids: CASIPQGAQDGYTF. CDR3 bases: TGTGCCAGCATTCCACAGGGGGCGCAGGATGGCTACACCTTC.

The rearrangement links TRBV15 to TRBJ1-2, with D possibly matching TRBD1 (5 bases). Germline V gene lookup returns CDR1 LNHNV and CDR2 YYDKDF (reference sequence). V was cut by 0 bases and J by 4 bases, with 12 bases left in between. The length of the CDR3 is 15 residues. Here the CDR3 reads CATSRDRGAPYGYTF. CDR3 nucleotide sequence: TGTGCCACCAGCAGAGATCGTGGGGCGCCCTATGGCTACACCTTC.

V and J are TRBV24-1 and TRBJ2-6; D might be TRBD1 (5 bases). Germline assignment: CDR1 KGHDR and CDR2 SFDVKD. V lost 7 bases, J lost 0 bases, and 12 bases lay in between. The CDR3 has 16 residues. The CDR3 loop reads CATSQGGFSGANVLTF. In nucleotides, the CDR3 is TGTGCCACCAGCCAGGGTGGGTTCTCTGGGGCCAACGTCCTGACTTTC.

The chain has TRBV5-1 and TRBJ2-3; a possible D gene is TRBD1 (6 bases). Germline loops: CDR1 SGHRS, CDR2 YFSETQ. Trimming cost V 4 bases and J 1 base, with 10 bases left between them. The CDR3 runs to 14 residues. The CDR3 spells CASSLGHRTDTQYF. The DNA of the CDR3 is TGCGCCAGCAGCCTGGGACATCGCACAGATACGCAGTATTTT.

The rearrangement links TRBV27 to TRBJ2-7, with no clear D. The CDR3 has 14 residues. Germline loops: CDR1 MNHEY, CDR2 SMNVEV (reference sequence). The germline V and J ends were trimmed by 4 bases and 2 bases, with 12 bases remaining between them. Written as DNA, the CDR3 is TGTGCCAGCAGTTCCCACGAAACCCCCTACGAGCAGTACTTC. This encodes CASSSHETPYEQYF.

The genes are TRBV13 and TRBJ2-1, with 9 bases fitting TRBD2. Gene TRBJ2-7 matches the end of the DNA better, so the J call may be wrong. This CDR3 comprises 16 residues. CDR1 and CDR2 (germline): PRHDT, FYEKMQ (reference sequence). As DNA, the CDR3 is TGTGCCAGCAGCACCCGAGCGGGGGGTTGGGACAATGAGCAGTACTTC. Translating gives CASSTRAGGWDNEQYF.

This clonotype was seen a few times. The chain combines TRBV9 with TRBJ1-1; 9 bases are a match to TRBD1. Germline assignment: CDR1 SGDLS and CDR2 YYNGEE. The ends lost 4 bases at V and 4 bases at J; junction bases unmatched: 8. CDR3 size: 15 residues. The CDR3 protein is CASSLRQGVSTEAFF. The CDR3 bases are TGTGCCAGCAGCTTAAGACAGGGGGTGAGCACTGAAGCTTTCTTT.

J is TRBJ2-1 and V is TRBV20-1; D tentatively fits TRBD1 or TRBD2 (6 bases each). Trimming took 1 base from V and 8 from J, leaving 15 bases between them. In germline, CDR1 is DFQATT, CDR2 SNEGSKA (reference sequence). The CDR3 totals 14 residues. The CDR3 spells CSARVAGGRDEQFF. CDR3 DNA: TGCAGTGCTAGAGTGGCTGGGGGGCGGGATGAGCAGTTCTTC.

The chain is built from TRBV10-3 and TRBJ1-2; no firm D call. V was trimmed by 2 bases and J by 2 bases, leaving 12 bases between them. CDR3 length equals 15 residues. Per germline, CDR1 ENHRY and CDR2 SYGVKD. The CDR3 spells CAISEGSSANYGYTF. The CDR3 bases are TGTGCCATCAGTGAGGGCTCGTCGGCCAACTATGGCTACACCTTC.

The genes are TRBV7-2 and TRBJ1-6; possibly TRBD1 for D (5 bases). The germline CDR1 and CDR2 sequences are SGHTA and FQGNSA. V lost 1 base to trimming and J lost 9 bases, with 13 bases between them. This CDR3 contains 15 residues. The CDR3 reads CASSLGARVASPLHF. The CDR3 DNA reads as TGTGCCAGCAGCTTAGGGGCCAGGGTGGCTTCACCCCTCCACTTT. The full variable domain, completed using reference TRBV7-2 and TRBJ1-6, is GAGVSQSPSNKVTEKGKDVELRCDPISGHTALYWYRQSLGQGLEFLIYFQGNSAPDKSGLPSDRFSAERTGGSVSTLTIQRTQQEDSAVYLCASSLGARVASPLHFGNGTRLTVT.

This clonotype was observed a handful of times. The chain combines TRBV5-1 with TRBJ2-3, with 7 bases identical to TRBD2. Trimming removed 6 bases from V and 1 base from J; junction bases left unmatched: 5. The germline V gene encodes CDR1 SGHRS and CDR2 YFSETQ. This CDR3 is 14 amino acids long. CDR3 loop: CASMVAGGTDTQYF. Written as DNA, the CDR3 is TGCGCCAGCATGGTAGCGGGTGGCACAGATACGCAGTATTTT.

This clonotype has just a few counts. This chain connects TRBV15 to TRBJ2-5; TRBD1 is a possible D gene (6 bases). Germline V lookup: CDR1 LNHNV, CDR2 YYDKDF (reference sequence). The V and J ends lost 1 base and 3 bases respectively, with 9 bases between them. This CDR3 is built from 14 residues. The DNA for the CDR3 is TGTGCCACCAGCAGAGCCGACAGGAAAGAGACCCAGTACTTC. It is translated as CATSRADRKETQYF.

The genes are TRBV20-1 and TRBJ1-2, with 10 bases matching TRBD1. J lost 8 bases, V lost 8 bases, and 14 bases had no gene match. The CDR3 length is 14 residues. Germline CDR1 is DFQATT and CDR2 is SNEGSKA (reference sequence). The CDR3 DNA follows: TGCAGTCCCCCCCCGGTAGGGACAGGGGTCGGCTACACCTTC. This codes for CSPPPVGTGVGYTF.

Worth noting for this clonotype: The germline gene is not matched at one end of the junction; a read error may be the cause. This rearrangement joins TRBV13 to TRBJ2-1; 7 bases map to TRBD1. The CDR3 has 17 amino acids. CDR1 PRHDT and CDR2 FYEKMQ come from the germline V gene (reference sequence). Written as DNA, the CDR3 is TGTGCTAGCATCTTCTTCGGACAGGCGAGCTCCTACAATGAGCAGTTCTTC. It yields the protein CASIFFGQASSYNEQFF.

The chain uses TRBV20-1 and TRBJ1-5, with 8 bases matching TRBD1. Germline V gene data show CDR1 as DFQATT and CDR2 as SNEGSKA (reference sequence). The V gene end was trimmed by 3 bases and the J gene end by 6 bases; junction bases not matched to a gene: 13. This CDR3 has 16 amino acids. The CDR3 sequence is CSARRAGGLWGQPQHF. In DNA, the CDR3 is TGCAGTGCTAGGAGGGCAGGGGGCTTGTGGGGTCAGCCCCAGCATTTT.

This clonotype has just a few counts. V and J are TRBV20-1 and TRBJ2-5; D possibly matches TRBD1 or TRBD2 (5 bases each). V dropped 7 bases and J dropped 0 bases, with 12 bases sitting between them. Germline CDR1 is DFQATT and CDR2 is SNEGSKA (reference sequence). This CDR3 comprises 13 residues. CDR3 nucleotide sequence: TGCAGTGGAAGCCGGGGCCACCAAGAGACCCAGTACTTC. Its translation: CSGSRGHQETQYF.

This chain connects TRBV5-4 to TRBJ2-1, with D uncertain. The V and J ends lost 2 bases and 2 bases respectively, with 8 bases between them. Germline CDR1 and CDR2: SGHNT and YYREEE (reference sequence). The CDR3 is 14 amino acids. The CDR3 coding sequence is TGTGCCAGCAGCTTATCCAAAACCTACAATGAGCAGTTCTTC. This translates into CASSLSKTYNEQFF.

V and J are TRBV6-2 or TRBV6-3 and TRBJ1-2; D remains unclear. The CDR3 spans 12 residues. Germline V gene data show CDR1 as MNHEY and CDR2 as SVGEGT. V was trimmed by 6 bases and J by 4 bases, leaving 9 bases between them. The CDR3 region is CASRQQVYGYTF. CDR3 DNA sequence: TGTGCCAGCAGACAGCAGGTCTATGGCTACACCTTC.

This clonotype was observed a single time. The gene calls are TRBV11-2 and TRBJ2-5; D possibly corresponds to TRBD2 (5 bases). Germline assignment: CDR1 SGHAT and CDR2 FQNNGV. The V gene lost 1 base and the J gene lost 1 base, with 13 bases spanning the gap. The CDR3 is 16 residues long. CDR3 region: CASSLGLALVQETQYF. CDR3 bases: TGTGCCAGCAGCTTAGGTCTAGCTCTGGTCCAAGAGACCCAGTACTTC.

The chain couples TRBV7-9 to TRBJ1-2, with 7 nucleotides matching TRBD1. Looked up from germline, CDR1 is SEHNR and CDR2 is FQNEAQ (reference sequence). Losses at the gene ends were 5 bases for V and 5 bases for J; bases not matched to a gene: 11. This CDR3 has 15 residues. Written as DNA, the CDR3 is TGTGCCAGCAGCCCTTGGGACAGTCGGCCTTATGGCTACACCTTC. As protein: CASSPWDSRPYGYTF.

The V call is TRBV5-1, the J call TRBJ2-1, with 9 bases identical to TRBD1. With V trimmed by 4 bases and J by 0 bases, 11 bases remained unmatched. The CDR3 sequence is 18 residues long. CDR1 SGHRS and CDR2 YFSETQ come from the germline V gene. CDR3 DNA sequence: TGCGCCAGCAGCACGACCGGGACAGGGACTCGCTCCTACAATGAGCAGTTCTTC. Encoded protein: CASSTTGTGTRSYNEQFF.

This clonotype has only one observation. The J gene is TRBJ1-2, the V gene TRBV6-2 or TRBV6-3; the D gene is possibly TRBD1 (6 bases). The germline V gene has CDR1 MNHEY and CDR2 SVGEGT. CDR3 length equals 14 residues. With 7 bases removed from V and 0 bases from J, the gap between germline ends came to 12 bases. In DNA form, the CDR3 reads TGTGCCAGCACCCGGGGGACACCTAACTATGGCTACACCTTC. Translating it yields CASTRGTPNYGYTF.

This clonotype was counted at least ten times. The V and J genes are TRBV7-2 and TRBJ1-2, with 7 bases aligning to TRBD1. This CDR3 region has 15 residues. Per the germline V gene, CDR1 is SGHTA and CDR2 is FQGNSA. The V gene end was trimmed by 6 bases and the J gene end by 3 bases; junction bases not matched to a gene: 10. The CDR3 nucleotides read TGTGCCAGCAGTTCCCCGGGACAGTCGGACTATGGCTACACCTTC. Protein: CASSSPGQSDYGYTF.

The genes are TRBV12-3 or TRBV12-4 and TRBJ1-2, with TRBD1 identical over 7 bases. The CDR3 is 13 residues long. The trim removed 9 bases at V and 7 bases at J, leaving 11 bases unmatched. CDR3 residues: CASRTGDWSGYTF. DNA for the CDR3: TGTGCCAGTCGTACAGGGGATTGGAGTGGCTACACCTTC.

The chain combines TRBV29-1 with TRBJ2-3; TRBD1 or TRBD2 may be the D gene (6 bases each). This CDR3 is built from 16 residues. CDR1 is SQVTM and CDR2 is ANQGSEA in the germline V gene. V was trimmed by 2 bases and J by 2 bases, leaving 17 bases between them. CDR3 sequence: CSVEHPGAPLTDTQYF. In DNA form, the CDR3 reads TGCAGCGTTGAACATCCGGGGGCACCTCTCACAGATACGCAGTATTTT.